This T cell receptor beta chain was sequenced in a study of cytomegalovirus exposure and HLA in healthy donors. Across the study: As an earlier analysis found, roughly 180 million T cells yielded some 120 million unique TCR beta sequences.

PCR involved 60 Vbeta and 13 Jbeta primers. Only in-frame clones appear in the TCRdb table, and some are missing; sequencing was by immunoSEQ multiplex PCR. The sample has 150,000 to 200,000 clones, 70% to 80% seen once; the top ten hold around 4.8%. V shed 4 bases and J 5 bases; nucleotides not matched to a gene: 7. The CDR3 runs to 15 residues. Looked up from germline, CDR1 is LGHNA and CDR2 is YNFKEQ. With respect to this clone: Its antigen is unknown.

The study's findings and limits: The study reported that TCR beta sequences accurately predicted HLA-A and HLA-B alleles in most subjects. Cytomegalovirus association was listed for under 200 TCR beta chains.

The clonotype was recovered from a woman in her 30s in good health and CMV-seropositive. V is TRBV4-2 and J is TRBJ1-5; 8 bases line up with TRBD1. Sequencing was performed on PBMCs. The CDR3 region has the DNA TGTGCCAGCAGCCCCGCAGGGGGCGTGGATCAGCCCCAGCATTTT. It specifies CASSPAGGVDQPQHF.